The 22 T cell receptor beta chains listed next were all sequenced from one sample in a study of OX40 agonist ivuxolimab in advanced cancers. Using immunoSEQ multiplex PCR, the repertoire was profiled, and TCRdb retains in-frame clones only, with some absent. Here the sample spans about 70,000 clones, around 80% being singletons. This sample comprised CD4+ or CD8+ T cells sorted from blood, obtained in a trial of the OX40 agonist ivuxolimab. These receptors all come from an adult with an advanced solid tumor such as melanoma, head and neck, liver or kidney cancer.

The DNA for the CDR3 is TGTGCCAGCAGTACCGAACGAGACCCTAACTATGGCTACACCTTC. It encodes CASSTERDPNYGYTF. The chain is built from TRBV2 and TRBJ1-2; no firm D call. CDR3 length: 15 residues. The ends were cut back, 5 bases at V and 0 bases at J, with 13 bases in the middle. Per the germline V gene, CDR1 is SNHLY and CDR2 is FYNNEI.

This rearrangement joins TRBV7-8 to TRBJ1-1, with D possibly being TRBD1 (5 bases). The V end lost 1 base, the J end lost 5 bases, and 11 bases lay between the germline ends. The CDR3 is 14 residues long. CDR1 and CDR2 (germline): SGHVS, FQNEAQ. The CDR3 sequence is CASSLERAGTEAFF. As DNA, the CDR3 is TGTGCCAGCAGCTTAGAGAGGGCAGGGACTGAAGCTTTCTTT.

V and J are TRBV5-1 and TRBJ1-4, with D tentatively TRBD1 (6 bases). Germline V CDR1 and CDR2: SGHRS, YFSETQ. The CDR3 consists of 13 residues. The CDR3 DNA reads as TGCGCAAGCGGGGACACGATTAATGAAAAACTGTTTTTT. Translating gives CASGDTINEKLFF.

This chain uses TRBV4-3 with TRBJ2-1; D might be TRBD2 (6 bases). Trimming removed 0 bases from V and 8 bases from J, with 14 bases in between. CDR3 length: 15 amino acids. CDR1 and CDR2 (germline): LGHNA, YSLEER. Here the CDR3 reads CASSQDAGPNYEQFF. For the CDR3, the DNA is TGCGCCAGCAGCCAAGACGCGGGGCCCAACTATGAGCAGTTCTTC.

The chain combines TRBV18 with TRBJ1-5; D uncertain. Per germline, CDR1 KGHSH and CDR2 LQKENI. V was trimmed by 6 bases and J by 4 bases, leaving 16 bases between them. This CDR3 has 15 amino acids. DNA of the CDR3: TGTGCCAGCTCCCCGAGATCCGGGAGAAATCAGCCCCAGCATTTT. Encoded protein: CASSPRSGRNQPQHF.

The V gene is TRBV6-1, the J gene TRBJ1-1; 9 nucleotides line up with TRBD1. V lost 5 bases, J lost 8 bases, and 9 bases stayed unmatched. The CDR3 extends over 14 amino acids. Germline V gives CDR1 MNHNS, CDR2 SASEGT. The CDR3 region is CASSLLDRGGEAFF. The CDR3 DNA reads TGTGCCAGCAGTCTTCTGGACAGGGGAGGGGAAGCTTTCTTT.

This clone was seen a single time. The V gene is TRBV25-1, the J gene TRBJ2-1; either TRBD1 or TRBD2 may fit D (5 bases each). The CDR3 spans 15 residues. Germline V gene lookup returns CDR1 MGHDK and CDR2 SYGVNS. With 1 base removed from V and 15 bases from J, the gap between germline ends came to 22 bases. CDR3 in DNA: TGTGCCAGCAGTGAATCTCGGGACGGCCCCTTGAAGTTGTTCTTC. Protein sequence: CASSESRDGPLKLFF.

DNA of the CDR3: TGTGCCAGCAGCCTACTAGCGGCCCCCTACGAGCAGTACTTC. It translates to CASSLLAAPYEQYF. J is TRBJ2-7 and V is TRBV6-5, with TRBD2 matching over 8 bases. CDR1 MNHEY and CDR2 SVGAGI come from the germline V gene. This CDR3 contains 14 residues. V shed 6 bases, J shed 2 bases, and the junction held 6 bases outside the gene matches.

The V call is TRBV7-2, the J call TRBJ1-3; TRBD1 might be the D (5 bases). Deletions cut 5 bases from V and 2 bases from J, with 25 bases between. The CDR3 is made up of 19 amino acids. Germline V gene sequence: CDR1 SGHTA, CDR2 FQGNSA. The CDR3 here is CASSLRGRAGSHTGNTIYF. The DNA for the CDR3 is TGTGCCAGCAGCCTCCGAGGAAGGGCAGGGAGTCACACTGGAAACACCATATATTTT.

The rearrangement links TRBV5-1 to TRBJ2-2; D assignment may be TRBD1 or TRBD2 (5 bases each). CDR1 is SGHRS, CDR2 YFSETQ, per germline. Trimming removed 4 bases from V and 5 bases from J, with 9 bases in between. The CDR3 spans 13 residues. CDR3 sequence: CASSAEGTGELFF. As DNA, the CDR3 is TGCGCCAGCAGCGCAGAGGGGACCGGGGAGCTGTTTTTT.

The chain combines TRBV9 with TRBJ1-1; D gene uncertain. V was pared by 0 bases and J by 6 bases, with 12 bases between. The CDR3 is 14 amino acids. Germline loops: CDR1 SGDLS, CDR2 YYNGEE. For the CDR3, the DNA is TGTGCCAGCAGCGTAGAAGCCCGTGAGGCTGAAGCTTTCTTT. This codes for CASSVEAREAEAFF.

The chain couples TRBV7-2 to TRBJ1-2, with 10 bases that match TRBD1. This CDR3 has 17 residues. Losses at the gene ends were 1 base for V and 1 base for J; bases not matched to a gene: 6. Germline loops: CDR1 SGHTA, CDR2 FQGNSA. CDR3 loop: CASSLDDRGRFNYGYTF. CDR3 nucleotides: TGTGCCAGCAGCTTAGACGACAGGGGGCGCTTTAACTATGGCTACACCTTC.

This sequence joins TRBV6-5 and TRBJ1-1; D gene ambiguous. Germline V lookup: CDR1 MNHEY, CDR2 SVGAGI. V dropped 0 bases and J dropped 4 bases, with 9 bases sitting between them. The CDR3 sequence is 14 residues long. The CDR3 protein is CASSYSSPVTEAFF. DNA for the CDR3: TGTGCCAGCAGTTACTCGTCTCCTGTCACTGAAGCTTTCTTT.

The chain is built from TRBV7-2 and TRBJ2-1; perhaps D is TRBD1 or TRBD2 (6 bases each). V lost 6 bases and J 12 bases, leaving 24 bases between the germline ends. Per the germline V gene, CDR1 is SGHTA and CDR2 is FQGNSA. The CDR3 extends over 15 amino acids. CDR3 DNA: TGTGCCAGCAGTTCAAGGACTACCGGGACAATGGTGCAGTTCTTC. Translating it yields CASSSRTTGTMVQFF.

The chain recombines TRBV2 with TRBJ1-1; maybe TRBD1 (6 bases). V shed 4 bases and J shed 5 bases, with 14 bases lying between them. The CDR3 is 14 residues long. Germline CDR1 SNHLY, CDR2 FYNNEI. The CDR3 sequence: CASSVTGHSTEAFF. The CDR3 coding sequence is TGTGCCAGCAGTGTAACGGGACATTCGACTGAAGCTTTCTTT.

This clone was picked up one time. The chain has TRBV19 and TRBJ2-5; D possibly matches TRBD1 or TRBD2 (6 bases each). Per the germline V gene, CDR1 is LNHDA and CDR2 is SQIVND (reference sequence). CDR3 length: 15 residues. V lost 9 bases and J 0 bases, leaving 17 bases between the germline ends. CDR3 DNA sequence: TGTGCCAGGCGGAGGGGACACAAACACCAAGAGACCCAGTACTTC. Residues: CARRRGHKHQETQYF.

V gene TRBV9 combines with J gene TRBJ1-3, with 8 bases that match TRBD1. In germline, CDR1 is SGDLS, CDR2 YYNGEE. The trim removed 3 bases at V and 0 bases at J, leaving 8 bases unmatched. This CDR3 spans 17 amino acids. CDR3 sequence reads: CASSGGGDRFSGNTIYF. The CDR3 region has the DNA TGTGCCAGCAGCGGAGGGGGGGACAGGTTCTCTGGAAACACCATATATTTT.

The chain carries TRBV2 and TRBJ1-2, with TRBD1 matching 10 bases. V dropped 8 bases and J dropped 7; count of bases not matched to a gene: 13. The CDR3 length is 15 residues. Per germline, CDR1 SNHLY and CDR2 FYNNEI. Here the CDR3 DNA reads TGTGCCAGCGTGGAGGCGACAGGGGGCTTGGGTGGCTACACCTTC. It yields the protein CASVEATGGLGGYTF.

The CDR3 region is CASSLIGTGGEQYF. Written as DNA, the CDR3 is TGTGCCAGCAGCCTTATAGGAACAGGGGGTGAGCAGTACTTC. The chain joins TRBV6-6 to TRBJ2-7; 8 bases map to TRBD1. The CDR3 covers 14 residues. CDR1 and CDR2 (germline): MNHNY, SVGAGI (reference sequence). J was trimmed by 7 bases and V by 6 bases; bases with no gene match: 11.

The DNA of the CDR3 is TGTGCCAGCAGTTATGGGCAGAACACTGAAGCTTTCTTT. Its protein product is CASSYGQNTEAFF. The chain employs TRBV6-6 and TRBJ1-1; no clear D. Trimming stripped 3 bases from V and 1 base from J, with 6 bases between. CDR1 and CDR2 from the germline V gene are MNHNY and SVGAGI (reference sequence). The CDR3 consists of 13 residues.

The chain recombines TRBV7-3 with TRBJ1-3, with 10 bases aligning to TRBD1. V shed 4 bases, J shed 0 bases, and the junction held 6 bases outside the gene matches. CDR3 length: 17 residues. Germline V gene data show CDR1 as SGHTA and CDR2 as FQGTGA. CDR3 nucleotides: TGTGCCAGCAGCTCGGGACAGGGGCTATACTCTGGAAACACCATATATTTT. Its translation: CASSSGQGLYSGNTIYF.

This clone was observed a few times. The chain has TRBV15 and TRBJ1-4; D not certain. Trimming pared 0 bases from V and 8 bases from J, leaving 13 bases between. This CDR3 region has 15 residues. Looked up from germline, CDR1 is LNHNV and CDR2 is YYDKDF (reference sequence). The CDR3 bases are TGTGCCACCAGCAGAGAGACGGCCCGCCTGGAAAAACTGTTTTTT. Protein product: CATSRETARLEKLFF. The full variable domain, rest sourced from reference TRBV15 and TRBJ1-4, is DAMVIQNPRYQVTQFGKPVTLSCSQTLNHNVMYWYQQKSSQAPKLLFHYYDKDFNNEADTPDNFQSRRPNTSFCFLDIRSPGLGDTAMYLCATSRETARLEKLFFGSGTQLSVL.